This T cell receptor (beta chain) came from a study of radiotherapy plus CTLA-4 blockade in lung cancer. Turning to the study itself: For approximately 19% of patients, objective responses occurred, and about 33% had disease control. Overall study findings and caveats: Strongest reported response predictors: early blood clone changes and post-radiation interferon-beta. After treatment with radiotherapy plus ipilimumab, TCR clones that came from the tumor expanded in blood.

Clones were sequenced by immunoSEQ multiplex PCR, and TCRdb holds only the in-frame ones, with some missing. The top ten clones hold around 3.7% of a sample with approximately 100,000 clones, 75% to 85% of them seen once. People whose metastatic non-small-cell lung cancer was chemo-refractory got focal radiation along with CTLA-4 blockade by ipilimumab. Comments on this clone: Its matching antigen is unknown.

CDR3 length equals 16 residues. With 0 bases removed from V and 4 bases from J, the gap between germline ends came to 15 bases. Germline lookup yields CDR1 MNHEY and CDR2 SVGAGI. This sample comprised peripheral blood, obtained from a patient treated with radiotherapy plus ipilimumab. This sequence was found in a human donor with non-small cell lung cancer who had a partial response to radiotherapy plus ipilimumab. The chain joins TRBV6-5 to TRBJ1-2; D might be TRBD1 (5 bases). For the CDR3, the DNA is TGTGCCAGCAGTTACTCCCCATCGGGGGTGGGCTATGGCTACACCTTC. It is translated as CASSYSPSGVGYGYTF.